This T cell receptor beta chain originates from a study of T cell changes during pregnancy in multiple sclerosis. Germline CDR1 SGHAT, CDR2 FQNNGV. This CDR3 is 15 amino acids long. The table came from immunoSEQ multiplex PCR; TCRdb's copy has only in-frame clones and leaves some out. The sample comprises under 130,000 clones, around nine tenths of which are singletons, and about 0.89% rests with the top ten. The specimen comprised peripheral blood, sampled after pregnancy. The clonotype was recovered from a female donor with multiple sclerosis, enrolled in a pregnancy study. The chain links TRBV11-2 to TRBJ2-5; 7 positions agree with TRBD1. The DNA end lines up better with TRBJ2-7; the J call may be wrong. DNA for the CDR3: TGTGCCAGCAGGCCGCCGGGACAGCGAGCCTACGAGCAGTACTTC. Its translation: CASRPPGQRAYEQYF.